This T cell receptor (beta chain) was obtained from a study of neurological immune-mediated disorders. Study findings and constraints: There were no CDR3 amino acid sequences shared by expanded clones across subjects, a result suggesting private repertoires in all groups.

It was by 5'RACE with 10-nucleotide random UMIs that the cDNA was made. The yield of each sequencing run was over 160 million TCR-beta sequences from 15-18 subjects. From the 5' RACE reads, TCRdb called clonotypes with MiXCR, one entry per CDR3 protein. The sample contains around 83,000 distinct CDR3 sequences, roughly 14% of which appear only once. There are many counts of this clonotype. No antigen is known for it. PBMCs stored at -80 C, 2 million in total, were the source of the unsorted libraries. This TCR derives from a woman between 45 and 60 years old in good health. The material sequenced was PBMCs.

The CDR3 protein is CASSLSGRRLYEQYF. The CDR3 bases are TGTGCCAGCAGTTTATCTGGTCGCAGGCTCTACGAGCAGTACTTC. The V gene is TRBV12-3 or TRBV12-4, the J gene TRBJ2-7; no firm D call. The CDR3 is 15 amino acids. Deletions cut 2 bases from V and 3 bases from J, with 14 bases between.